This T cell receptor beta chain was identified during a study of radiotherapy plus CTLA-4 blockade in lung cancer. At the level of the study: There were objective responses in around 18% of patients, and around 31% had disease control. Study results and limitations: Early blood T cell clone dynamics reportedly forecast response best, with interferon-beta. TCR clones from tumors expanded in blood after radiotherapy plus ipilimumab.

On this clone: The target antigen is unknown.

Trimming pared 0 bases from V and 6 bases from J, leaving 6 bases between. CDR1 is MNHEY and CDR2 is SVGAGI in the germline V gene. This CDR3 spans 12 amino acids. The data were produced by immunoSEQ multiplex PCR, yet TCRdb's version contains in-frame clones alone and is incomplete. In the table there are about 100,000 clones, roughly four fifths of which are singletons. Sample: peripheral blood, taken from a patient treated with radiotherapy plus ipilimumab. The V gene is TRBV6-5, the J gene TRBJ2-7; D is uncertain. The source is a human donor with non-small cell lung cancer who had stable disease on radiotherapy plus ipilimumab. The CDR3: CASSYSGLEQYF. CDR3 sequence (DNA): TGTGCCAGCAGTTACTCAGGGCTCGAGCAGTACTTC.